This record concerns one T cell receptor beta chain sequence. The antigen remains undetermined. All donors were healthy, and all were Caucasian. This entry comes from a study of identical twins. General study findings and limits: Beta out-of-frame sequences showed weaker excess sharing between twins. Out-of-frame alpha sequences shared by twins showed excess low generation probability.

This CDR3 has 15 amino acids. The junction had 8 bases not matched to a gene; V was cut back by 5 bases and J by 6 bases. Germline V gene sequence: CDR1 MDHEN, CDR2 SYDVKM. TCRdb used MiXCR to reprocess the 5' RACE reads, holding one entry per CDR3 protein. This table has about 340,000 distinct CDR3 sequences, approximately 13% appearing once. This sample also belongs to another study, concerning yellow fever vaccine responses in identical twins. According to that study: Twins reportedly showed a vaccine T cell response that seemed partly convergent and partly personalized.

Source material: CD8+ T cells sorted from blood. V and J are TRBV28 and TRBJ2-5; 11 nucleotides line up with TRBD2. This TCR was recovered from a woman between 18 and 29 years old in good health. CDR3 sequence reads: CASSLLAGVVKTQYF. CDR3 nucleotide sequence: TGTGCCAGCAGTCTACTAGCGGGAGTGGTAAAGACCCAGTACTTC.